The text below deals with one TCR beta chain. Its antigen is still unknown. CDR1 is MDHEN, CDR2 SYDVKM, per germline. CDR3 length: 13 residues. Trimming shortened V by 5 bases and J by 4 bases, and 11 bases separated the two germline ends. CD4+ cells of the naive, central memory, regulatory and stem cell-like memory types were sorted via CD45RO/CCR7/CD25/CD127/CD95/CD27. This entry belongs to a study of beta chain features in type 1 diabetes. About the research overall: Analysis included around 99,000,000 sorted cells drawn from all samples.

All of the isolated RNA was reverse transcribed, so expressed TCRB transcripts were sequenced. Data came from immunoSEQ multiplex PCR; TCRdb stores just in-frame clones and leaves some out. The data show 150,000 to 190,000 clones, around 10% seen once. The study's findings and limits: VDJ junctions sequenced from type 1 diabetes patients showed fewer insertions and more deletions. In all four CD4+ subsets, TCRB CDR3 length was significantly, moderately reduced in type 1 diabetes.

Sequencing input: central memory CD4+ T cells from blood. This sequence joins TRBV28 and TRBJ1-1; D remains unclear. The source of this sequence is a man younger than 35 in good health. This CDR3 reads CASSPPQATEAFF. The CDR3 DNA reads as TGTGCCAGCAGTCCACCCCAGGCCACTGAAGCTTTCTTT.